What follows is one TCR beta chain and its context. This clone is judged medium-sized (0.01 to 0.1%). Its antigen remains undetermined. Base qualities are not recorded, but no much larger clone differs from it by a single base. The trial excluded patients who had a history of autoimmune disease or who were on systemic immunosuppression. Peripheral blood for TCR sequencing was collected from all dose cohorts at baseline, on cycle 4 day 1, and on cycle 7 day 1. Samples came from an open-label, multicenter, first-in-human phase I dose-escalation trial of ivuxolimab. Adults with locally advanced or metastatic melanoma, renal cell carcinoma, hepatocellular carcinoma or head and neck squamous cell carcinoma were enrolled in the trial. Before TCR sequencing, CD4+ T cells and CD8+ T cells were sorted from peripheral blood as separate populations. For sequencing of the TCRbeta CDR3 region, genomic DNA was extracted from the sorted cells. TCRbeta CDR3 regions were sequenced using the immunoSEQ Assay. Held by TCRdb, this immuneACCESS table contains in-frame sequences only and omits some clones. Under half of the omission traces to an unresolved V gene where checked; the cause of the rest is unknown. For this sample the table gives about 23,000 clones, of which roughly 80% were detected only once. 14% of the sample rests with the top ten.

This sample was taken from a study of OX40 agonist ivuxolimab in advanced cancers. Background for the entire study: Ivuxolimab was an agonistic, fully human IgG2 monoclonal antibody directed against OX40 (CD134), a costimulatory receptor. Among the 50 to 55 dose-escalation patients, 19 had hepatocellular carcinoma, 15 or so melanoma, 9 renal cell carcinoma and 9 head and neck cancer. Peripheral TCRbeta sequencing was intended to test whether TCR sequence diversity was altered and clonal T-cell expansion was caused by ivuxolimab. Intravenous ivuxolimab was administered to patients every 2 weeks at six dose levels: 0.01, 0.1, 0.3, 1.5, 3 and 10 mg/kg. Partial responses occurred in three dose-escalation patients, of whom one had hepatocellular carcinoma and two had cutaneous melanoma. The dose-escalation cohort was 80% to 90% male with a mean age of roughly 62 years, ranging from about 20 to 85. The paper covers the monotherapy dose-escalation part of the phase I ivuxolimab trial, which included N of about 56 patients. Prior anti-PD-1, anti-PD-L1 or anti-CTLA-4 therapy was permitted, and roughly two fifths of dose-escalation patients had received checkpoint inhibitors. Beyond this particular receptor, the publication reports: After ivuxolimab, more expanded clones were found on average in CD8+ T cells than in CD4+ T cells. The antigen specificity of the clonally expanded peripheral T cells was not determined. Low levels of normalized T-cell clonal expansion were also seen in some patients who did not respond. At doses from 0.1 to 3.0 mg/kg, clonal expansion was seen in both CD4+ and CD8+ blood T cells between baseline and week 6. Partial responders in the 0.1-3.0 mg/kg groups had among the lowest normalized peripheral clonal expansion, especially among CD8+ T cells.

V sheds 5 bases and J sheds 2 bases, leaving 15 bases between their ends. Measured from the cysteine to the phenylalanine, the CDR3 is 15 residues long. Only the CDR3 DNA is retained, 45 bases long and in frame from the first base. CDR1 and CDR2, per the germline V gene (reference sequence), are SEHNR and FQNEAQ. The V gene is TRBV7-9 and the J gene is TRBJ1-1; too little of a D gene remains to name it. Sequenced here: CD4+ or CD8+ T cells sorted from blood, sampled in a trial of the OX40 agonist ivuxolimab. The receptor was derived from an adult with an advanced solid tumor such as melanoma, head and neck, liver or kidney cancer. The DNA is as follows: TGTGCCAGCAGCCCAGAATCGGAACATAACACTGAAGCTTTCTTT. Translated, this is CASSPESEHNTEAFF.